A selection of T cell receptor beta chains follows, all from one sample in a study of neurological immune-mediated disorders. In TCRdb, the 5' RACE reads were re-called with MiXCR into one record per CDR3 protein. The sample has about 74,000 distinct CDR3 sequences, 5.2% seen once. Sequenced material: PBMCs. The receptors were sampled from a man aged 18 to 29 with multiple sclerosis. CDR3s include the opening cysteine and the closing phenylalanine or tryptophan. D genes are given only for firm matches.

CDR3: CSARGHSLEAFF
V: TRBV20-1
D: NA
J: TRBJ1-1

CDR3: CSAPTSGYNEQFF
V: TRBV20-1
D: TRBD2
J: TRBJ2-1

CDR3: CASSLFPVDNEQYF
V: TRBV5-6
D: NA
J: TRBJ2-7

CDR3: CSVRMGGRPYEQYF
V: TRBV29-1
D: NA
J: TRBJ2-7

CDR3: CASSLSSSIWYEQYF
V: TRBV27
D: NA
J: TRBJ2-7

CDR3: CASSPPWGSDTQYF
V: TRBV7-2
D: NA
J: TRBJ2-3

CDR3: CASSPSGTSGTFGFF
V: TRBV6-1
D: TRBD2
J: TRBJ2-1

CDR3: CASSSQGSNQPQHF
V: TRBV12-3/TRBV12-4
D: NA
J: TRBJ1-5

CDR3: CASSPEDRMNTEAFF
V: TRBV12-3/TRBV12-4
D: TRBD1
J: TRBJ1-1

CDR3: CSAQRRGLNNEQFF
V: TRBV20-1
D: NA
J: TRBJ2-1

CDR3: CASSELHSGLTDTQYF
V: TRBV25-1
D: NA
J: TRBJ2-3

CDR3: CASSPGEGATNEKLFF
V: TRBV5-1
D: NA
J: TRBJ1-4

CDR3: CASSSDRGGSPLHF
V: TRBV2
D: TRBD1
J: TRBJ1-6

CDR3: CASSLEGQGRNEQFF
V: TRBV5-1
D: TRBD1
J: TRBJ2-1

CDR3: CASSSEKDSDNEQFF
V: TRBV6-5
D: NA
J: TRBJ2-1

CDR3: CSARDLGSPTDTQYF
V: TRBV20-1
D: NA
J: TRBJ2-3

CDR3: CSAHSNRDTDTQYF
V: TRBV20-1
D: NA
J: TRBJ2-3

CDR3: CASSPMAGLTDTQYF
V: TRBV5-1
D: NA
J: TRBJ2-3

CDR3: CASSLPRERPTEQYF
V: TRBV5-1
D: NA
J: TRBJ2-7

CDR3: CASSSTTSSARADTQYF
V: TRBV5-1
D: NA
J: TRBJ2-3

CDR3: CASSFGDARYNEQFF
V: TRBV7-2
D: NA
J: TRBJ2-1

CDR3: CASSANSNYGYTF
V: TRBV2
D: NA
J: TRBJ1-2

CDR3: CASSTWTSGRGSTGELFF
V: TRBV12-3/TRBV12-4
D: TRBD2
J: TRBJ2-2

CDR3: CASRPDRGTEAFF
V: TRBV7-6
D: TRBD1
J: TRBJ1-1

CDR3: CASSPDISGNTIYF
V: TRBV7-2
D: NA
J: TRBJ1-3

CDR3: CASSLIWDSSGEQFF
V: TRBV7-9
D: TRBD1
J: TRBJ2-1

CDR3: CTSSLVSGMNTGELFF
V: TRBV5-1
D: NA
J: TRBJ2-2

CDR3: CSANRQETQYF
V: TRBV20-1
D: NA
J: TRBJ2-5

CDR3: CASSGRTGLNTGELFF
V: TRBV9
D: NA
J: TRBJ2-2

CDR3: CASAPGLAGNNEQFF
V: TRBV12-5
D: TRBD2
J: TRBJ2-1

CDR3: CSARVNSYEQYF
V: TRBV20-1
D: NA
J: TRBJ2-7

CDR3: CSAGSGLARVAYEQYF
V: TRBV20-1
D: NA
J: TRBJ2-7

CDR3: CSAGGRGDQPQHF
V: TRBV20-1
D: TRBD1
J: TRBJ1-5

CDR3: CASSLSTANYGYTF
V: TRBV7-9
D: NA
J: TRBJ1-2